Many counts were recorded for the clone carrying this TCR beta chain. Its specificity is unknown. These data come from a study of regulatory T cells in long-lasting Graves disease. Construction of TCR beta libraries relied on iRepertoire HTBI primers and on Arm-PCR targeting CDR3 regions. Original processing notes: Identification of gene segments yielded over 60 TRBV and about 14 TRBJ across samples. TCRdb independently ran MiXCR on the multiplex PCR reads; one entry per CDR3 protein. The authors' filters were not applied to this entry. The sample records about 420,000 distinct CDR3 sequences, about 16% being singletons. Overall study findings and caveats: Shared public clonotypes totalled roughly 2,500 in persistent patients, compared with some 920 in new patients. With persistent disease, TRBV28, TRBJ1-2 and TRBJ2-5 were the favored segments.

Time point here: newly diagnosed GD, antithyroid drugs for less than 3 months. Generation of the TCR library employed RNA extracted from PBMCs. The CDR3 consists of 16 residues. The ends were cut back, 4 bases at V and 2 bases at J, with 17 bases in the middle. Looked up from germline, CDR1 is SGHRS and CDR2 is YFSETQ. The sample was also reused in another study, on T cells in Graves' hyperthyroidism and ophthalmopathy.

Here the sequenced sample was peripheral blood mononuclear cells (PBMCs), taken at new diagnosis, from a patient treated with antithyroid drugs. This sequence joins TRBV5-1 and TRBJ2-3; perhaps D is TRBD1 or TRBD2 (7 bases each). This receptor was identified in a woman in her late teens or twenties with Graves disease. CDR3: CASSQEGGGYTDTQYF. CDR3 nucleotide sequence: TGCGCCAGCAGCCAAGAGGGAGGGGGCTACACAGATACGCAGTATTTT. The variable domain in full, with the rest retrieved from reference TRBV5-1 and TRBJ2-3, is KAGVTQTPRYLIKTRGQQVTLSCSPISGHRSVSWYQQTPGQGLQFLFEYFSETQRNKGNFPGRFSGRQFSNSRSEMNVSTLELGDSALYLCASSQEGGGYTDTQYFGPGTRLTVL.